The present T cell receptor (beta chain) was sequenced within a study of radiotherapy plus CTLA-4 blockade in lung cancer. General observations from the study: How blood T cell clones changed early, along with interferon-beta, reportedly forecast response best. There was expansion of tumor-derived TCR clones in blood after radiotherapy plus ipilimumab.

The CDR3 loop spans 14 amino acids. Germline CDR1 SNHLY, CDR2 FYNNEI. V was clipped by 6 bases and J by 5 bases; unmatched bases: 7. With respect to this clone: Its antigen remains unknown.

Profiling relied on immunoSEQ multiplex PCR, and the TCRdb table lists in-frame clones only, not all of them. The profile covers approximately 35,000 clones, with more than 80% appearing a single time and 5.8% taken by the ten largest. The receptor was derived from a human donor with non-small cell lung cancer who had stable disease on radiotherapy plus ipilimumab. This rearrangement joins TRBV2 to TRBJ1-1; 9 positions match TRBD1. Sample: peripheral blood, taken from a patient treated with radiotherapy plus ipilimumab. The CDR3 coding sequence is TGTGCCAGCAGGTCAGACAGGGGGGGGACTGAAGCTTTCTTT. This translates into CASRSDRGGTEAFF. Full variable domain (outside the CDR3, taken from reference TRBV2 and TRBJ1-1): EPEVTQTPSHQVTQMGQEVILRCVPISNHLYFYWYRQILGQKVEFLVSFYNNEISEKSEIFDDQFSVERPDGSNFTLKIRSTKLEDSAMYFCASRSDRGGTEAFFGQGTRLTVV.